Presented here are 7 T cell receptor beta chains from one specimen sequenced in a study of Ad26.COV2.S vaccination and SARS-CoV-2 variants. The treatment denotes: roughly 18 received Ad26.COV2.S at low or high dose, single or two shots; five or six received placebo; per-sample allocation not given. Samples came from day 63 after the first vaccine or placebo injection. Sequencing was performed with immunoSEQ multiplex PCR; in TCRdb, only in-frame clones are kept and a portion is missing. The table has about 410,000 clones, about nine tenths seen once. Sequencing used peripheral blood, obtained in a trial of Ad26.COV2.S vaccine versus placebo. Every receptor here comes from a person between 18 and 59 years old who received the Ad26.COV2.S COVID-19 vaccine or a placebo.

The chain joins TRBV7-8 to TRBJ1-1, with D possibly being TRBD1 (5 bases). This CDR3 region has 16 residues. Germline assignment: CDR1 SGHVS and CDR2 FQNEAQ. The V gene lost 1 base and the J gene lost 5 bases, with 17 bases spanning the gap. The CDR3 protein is CASSLEEGRVETEAFF. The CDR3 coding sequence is TGTGCCAGCAGCTTAGAGGAGGGCAGGGTGGAAACTGAAGCTTTCTTT. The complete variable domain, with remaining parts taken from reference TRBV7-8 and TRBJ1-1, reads GAGVSQSPRYKVAKRGQDVALRCDPISGHVSLFWYQQALGQGPEFLTYFQNEAQLDKSGLPSDRFFAERPEGSVSTLKIQRTQQEDSAVYLCASSLEEGRVETEAFFGQGTRLTVV.

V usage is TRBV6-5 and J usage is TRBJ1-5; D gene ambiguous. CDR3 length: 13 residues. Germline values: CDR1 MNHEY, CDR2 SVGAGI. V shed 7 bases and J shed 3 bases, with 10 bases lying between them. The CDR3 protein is CASKQLPNQPQHF. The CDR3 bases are TGTGCCAGCAAACAGCTCCCCAATCAGCCCCAGCATTTT.

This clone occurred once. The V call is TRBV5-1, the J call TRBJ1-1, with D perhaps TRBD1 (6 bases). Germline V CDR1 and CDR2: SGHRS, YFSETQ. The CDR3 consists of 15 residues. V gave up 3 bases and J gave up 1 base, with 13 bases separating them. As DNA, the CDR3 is TGCGCCAGCAGCTGGTATGAGGGACAGAACACTGAAGCTTTCTTT. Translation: CASSWYEGQNTEAFF. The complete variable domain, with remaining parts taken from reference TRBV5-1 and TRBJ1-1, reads KAGVTQTPRYLIKTRGQQVTLSCSPISGHRSVSWYQQTPGQGLQFLFEYFSETQRNKGNFPGRFSGRQFSNSRSEMNVSTLELGDSALYLCASSWYEGQNTEAFFGQGTRLTVV.

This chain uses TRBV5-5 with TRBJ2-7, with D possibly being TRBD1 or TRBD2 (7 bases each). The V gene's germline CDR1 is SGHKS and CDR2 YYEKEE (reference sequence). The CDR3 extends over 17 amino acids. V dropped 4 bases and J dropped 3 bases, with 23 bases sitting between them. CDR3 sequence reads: CASSPIRGDSPHYEQYF. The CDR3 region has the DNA TGTGCCAGCAGCCCCATCCGGGGGGACAGCCCCCACTACGAGCAGTACTTC.

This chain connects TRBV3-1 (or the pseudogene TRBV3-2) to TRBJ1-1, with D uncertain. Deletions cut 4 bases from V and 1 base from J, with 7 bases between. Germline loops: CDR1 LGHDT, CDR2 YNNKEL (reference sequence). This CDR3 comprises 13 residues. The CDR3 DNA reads TGTGCCAGCAGCCCCATTCCGAACACTGAAGCTTTCTTT. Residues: CASSPIPNTEAFF.

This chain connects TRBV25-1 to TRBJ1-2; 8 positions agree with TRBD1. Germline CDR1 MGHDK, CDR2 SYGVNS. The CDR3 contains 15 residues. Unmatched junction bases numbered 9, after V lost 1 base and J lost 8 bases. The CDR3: CASSELPTGVEGYTF. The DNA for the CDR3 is TGTGCCAGCAGTGAATTGCCGACAGGGGTCGAAGGCTACACCTTC.

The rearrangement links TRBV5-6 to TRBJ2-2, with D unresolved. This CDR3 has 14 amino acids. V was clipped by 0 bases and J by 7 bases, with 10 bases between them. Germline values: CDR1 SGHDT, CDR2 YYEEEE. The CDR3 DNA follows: TGTGCCAGCAGCTTGGGTGGGATTCACGGGGAGCTGTTTTTT. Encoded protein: CASSLGGIHGELFF.